Each of the 15 T cell receptor beta chains below was sequenced from the same sample in a study of T-cell memory formation after mild COVID-19. From the 5' RACE reads, TCRdb called clonotypes with MiXCR, one entry per CDR3 protein. The table lists over 150,000 distinct CDR3 sequences, about 21% of them singletons. The specimen was PBMCs or a T cell subset sorted from them (not recorded which). The receptors were sampled from an adult woman who had mild COVID-19 (a few samples of this study predate the infection). Cell type and time point are not known.

This clonotype has just a few counts. The gene calls are TRBV4-1 and TRBJ1-5; perhaps TRBD1 as D (6 bases). The CDR3 spans 17 residues. Trimming stripped 3 bases from V and 3 bases from J, with 18 bases between. From germline, CDR1 is MGHRA and CDR2 YSYEKL. CDR3 in amino acids: CASSQGGPGELNQPQHF. The CDR3 DNA reads as TGCGCCAGCAGCCAGGGAGGTCCAGGGGAGCTCAATCAGCCCCAGCATTTT.

This clonotype was recorded a few times. The conserved phenylalanine or tryptophan normally closing the CDR3 is absent here, so this likely arose from a read error. The DNA is left out, because the CDR3 cannot be placed on it with certainty; the CDR3 is given as TCRdb lists it. The CDR3 sequence is CASSQSKG. The V call is TRBV23-1, the J call TRBJ2-7. TRBV23-1 is an ORF, with its function uncertain. The CDR3 extends over 8 residues, inclusive of both ends.

This clonotype was counted a few times. V gene TRBV27 combines with J gene TRBJ2-7; D possibly corresponds to TRBD2 (6 bases). Trimming took off 3 bases at V and 0 bases at J, with 12 bases between the two ends. Germline loops: CDR1 MNHEY, CDR2 SMNVEV (reference sequence). The length of the CDR3 is 15 residues. This chain's CDR3 is CASSLGLASSYEQYF. The CDR3 nucleotides read TGTGCCAGCAGTTTGGGGCTAGCGAGCTCCTACGAGCAGTACTTC.

This clonotype has more than one count but fewer than ten. This sequence joins TRBV6-1 and TRBJ2-1, with TRBD2 as a possible D gene (6 bases). The V end was cut by 2 bases, the J end by 0 bases, with 8 bases between. Germline V gives CDR1 MNHNS, CDR2 SASEGT. CDR3 size: 15 residues. CDR3 sequence: CASSERGNSYNEQFF. CDR3 nucleotide sequence: TGTGCCAGCAGTGAACGGGGGAACTCCTACAATGAGCAGTTCTTC.

The sample holds one count of this clonotype. The V gene is TRBV7-8, the J gene TRBJ2-3, with D hard to call. The CDR3 has 16 residues. CDR1 is SGHVS and CDR2 is FQNEAQ in the germline V gene. V lost 1 base and J lost 0, with 11 bases in between. For the CDR3, the DNA is TGTGCCAGCAGCTTAGGAGCGACACCTAGCACAGATACGCAGTATTTT. Its protein product is CASSLGATPSTDTQYF. The variable domain in full, completed from reference TRBV7-8 and TRBJ2-3, reads GAGVSQSPRYKVAKRGQDVALRCDPISGHVSLFWYQQALGQGPEFLTYFQNEAQLDKSGLPSDRFFAERPEGSVSTLKIQRTQQEDSAVYLCASSLGATPSTDTQYFGPGTRLTVL.

In its sample, this clonotype was seen a few times. The chain links TRBV7-2 to TRBJ2-7, with 8 bases that match TRBD1. The CDR3 is made up of 16 amino acids. CDR1 is SGHTA, CDR2 FQGNSA, per germline. The V and J ends lost 4 bases and 2 bases, in that order; junction bases with no gene match: 10. The CDR3 sequence: CASSSPPGQAPYEQYF. CDR3 DNA: TGTGCCAGCAGCTCGCCGCCGGGACAGGCCCCCTACGAGCAGTACTTC.

The gene calls are TRBV21-1 and TRBJ2-1. TRBV21-1 is a pseudogene locus. The CDR3 is made up of 11 amino acids. In DNA, the CDR3 is TGTGCCAGCAGTATGGACAATGAGCAGTTCTTC. Translated: CASSMDNEQFF.

This sequence joins TRBV9 and TRBJ1-2; D remains unclear. Trimming left V 2 bases short and J 5 bases short, with 16 bases between. The CDR3 spans 15 residues. CDR1 and CDR2 (germline): SGDLS, YYNGEE. For the CDR3, the DNA is TGTGCCAGCAGCGTGGGGTCCTTCCTGGGGTATGGCTACACCTTC. Its translation: CASSVGSFLGYGYTF. Looking up the rest from reference TRBV9 and TRBJ1-2 gives the full variable domain: DSGVTQTPKHLITATGQRVTLRCSPRSGDLSVYWYQQSLDQGLQFLIQYYNGEERAKGNILERFSAQQFPDLHSELNLSSLELGDSALYFCASSVGSFLGYGYTFGSGTRLTVV.

The V call is TRBV4-2, the J call TRBJ2-7; TRBD2 matches 8 bases. V gave up 2 bases and J gave up 3 bases; unmatched junction bases: 9. Germline CDR1 and CDR2: LGHNA and YNFKEQ. The length of the CDR3 is 16 residues. The CDR3 loop is CASSQSSGSRNYEQYF. Written as DNA, the CDR3 is TGTGCCAGCAGCCAATCCAGCGGGAGTAGGAACTACGAGCAGTACTTC.

This chain links TRBV9 with TRBJ1-5; D gene ambiguous. Germline CDR1 reads SGDLS; CDR2 reads YYNGEE. The CDR3 spans 12 residues. The ends were cut back, 3 bases at V and 3 bases at J, with 4 bases in the middle. The CDR3 bases are TGTGCCAGCAGCGACCCCAATCAGCCCCAGCATTTT. It encodes CASSDPNQPQHF.

V is TRBV9 and J is TRBJ2-1; 7 bases line up with TRBD2. This CDR3 has 16 residues. Germline V gene lookup returns CDR1 SGDLS and CDR2 YYNGEE. V shed 4 bases, J shed 2 bases, and the junction held 9 bases outside the gene matches. CDR3 amino acids: CASSQGGGGTYNEQFF. CDR3 DNA sequence: TGTGCCAGCAGCCAAGGCGGGGGAGGGACCTACAATGAGCAGTTCTTC.

This clonotype was seen ten or more times. This chain links TRBV4-2 with TRBJ1-2; D is unclear. Germline assignment: CDR1 LGHNA and CDR2 YNFKEQ. CDR3 length: 13 residues. Trimming stripped 7 bases from V and 5 bases from J, with 14 bases between. The CDR3 nucleotides read TGTGCCAGCAACCCAAGCGGAGGGTATGGCTACACCTTC. It specifies CASNPSGGYGYTF.

Comment on this clonotype: Sequence at one end of the junction differs from germline and may be a read error. The J gene is TRBJ2-7, the V gene TRBV4-1; no clear D gene. CDR1 is MGHRA and CDR2 is YSYEKL in the germline V gene. The CDR3 sequence is 16 residues long. The CDR3 coding sequence is TGCGACAGCAGCCAAGATCGTGGCGCCCAGACCTACGAGCAGTACTTC. Protein product: CDSSQDRGAQTYEQYF.

The chain couples TRBV3-1 to TRBJ1-2, with a weak D call TRBD1 (5 bases). This CDR3 contains 13 residues. Trimming pared 1 base from V and 2 bases from J, leaving 5 bases between. CDR1 is LGHDT and CDR2 is YNNKEL in the germline V gene (reference sequence). Here the CDR3 DNA reads TGTGCCAGCAGCCAAGGACAGAACTATGGCTACACCTTC. It encodes CASSQGQNYGYTF.

The chain employs TRBV15 and TRBJ2-3; D gene uncertain. CDR3 length: 17 residues. The V gene's germline CDR1 is LNHNV and CDR2 YYDKDF (reference sequence). The germline V and J ends were trimmed by 7 bases and 0 bases, with 20 bases remaining between them. The CDR3, as DNA: TGTGCCACCACCCCAGCCCTGAGCATTACTAGCACAGATACGCAGTATTTT. This translates into CATTPALSITSTDTQYF.